Listed here are 17 T cell receptor beta chains from one sample, sequenced in a study of beta chain features in type 1 diabetes. Of the isolated RNA, all was reverse transcribed, and so the sequenced material was expressed TCRB transcripts. Libraries were prepared by immunoSEQ multiplex PCR; TCRdb keeps only in-frame clonotypes and omits some of them. Among 900,000 or so clones, roughly 16% were seen once, and the ten largest hold about 0.02%. Material for sequencing was naive CD4+ T cells from blood. The receptor set was obtained from a young woman in good health.

CDR3 protein: CASSLDGIRDTQYF. CDR3 DNA sequence: TGTGCCAGCAGCTTAGACGGGATCCGGGATACGCAGTATTTT. The V gene is TRBV7-9, the J gene TRBJ2-3; the D gene is possibly TRBD2 (5 bases). The CDR3 has 14 residues. The V and J ends lost 1 base and 6 bases respectively, with 11 bases between them. CDR1 and CDR2 from the germline V gene are SEHNR and FQNEAQ (reference sequence).

This chain joins TRBV7-3 and TRBJ2-1; D is unclear. The CDR3 loop spans 16 amino acids. The germline CDR1 and CDR2 sequences are SGHTA and FQGTGA. Trimming stripped 1 base from V and 3 bases from J, with 13 bases between. The DNA for the CDR3 is TGTGCCAGCAGCTTAAAATTTGAGAAGGGCTACAATGAGCAGTTCTTC. It is translated as CASSLKFEKGYNEQFF. The full variable domain, completed using reference TRBV7-3 and TRBJ2-1, is GAGVSQTPSNKVTEKGKYVELRCDPISGHTALYWYRQSLGQGPEFLIYFQGTGAADDSGLPNDRFFAVRPEGSVSTLKIQRTERGDSAVYLCASSLKFEKGYNEQFFGPGTRLTVL.

This chain uses TRBV10-3 with TRBJ2-5; tentative D call: TRBD2 (5 bases). The J call could be wrong; TRBJ2-7 is a better fit for the DNA end. Germline CDR1 is ENHRY and CDR2 is SYGVKD. CDR3 length equals 12 residues. DNA for the CDR3: TGTGCCATCAAGGGATCGGGATACGAGCAGTACTTC. Translated, it gives CAIKGSGYEQYF.

This clone came up a few times. The gene calls are TRBV11-1 and TRBJ2-2; 14 bases are shared with TRBD2. CDR1 and CDR2 from the germline V gene are SGHAT and FQDESV (reference sequence). Germline trimming cut 5 bases from V and 5 bases from J; bases unmatched to any gene: 13. CDR3 size: 19 residues. The CDR3 DNA sequence: TGTGCCAGCAGCCGAAAGGGACTAGCGGGAGACGGGCGGACCGGGGAGCTGTTTTTT. Amino acids: CASSRKGLAGDGRTGELFF.

V gene TRBV7-2 combines with J gene TRBJ2-5, with 8 bases fitting TRBD1. The germline V gene has CDR1 SGHTA and CDR2 FQGNSA. This CDR3 is built from 14 residues. With V trimmed by 5 bases and J by 2 bases, 4 bases remained unmatched. The CDR3 is CASSRGQGQETQYF. The CDR3 coding sequence is TGTGCCAGCAGCCGCGGACAGGGTCAAGAGACCCAGTACTTC.

The V and J genes are TRBV4-3 and TRBJ2-3; the D gene is possibly TRBD1 (6 bases). The V gene's germline CDR1 is LGHNA and CDR2 YSLEER. CDR3 length: 15 residues. Trimming cost V 2 bases and J 5 bases, with 14 bases left between them. CDR3 DNA: TGCGCCAGCAGCCAAATGTCGGCAGGGGAAGATACGCAGTATTTT. It specifies CASSQMSAGEDTQYF.

This clone occurred a few times. The CDR3 DNA follows: TGTGCCAGCAGCCAAGGGCTAGCGGGAGGCATGTACCAAGAGACCCAGTACTTC. It translates to CASSQGLAGGMYQETQYF. The gene calls are TRBV4-2 and TRBJ2-5; 11 positions match TRBD2. CDR1 and CDR2 (germline): LGHNA, YNFKEQ. V was clipped by 1 base and J by 0 bases; unmatched bases: 7. CDR3 length equals 18 residues.

The chain combines TRBV27 with TRBJ2-7; D gene unclear. Germline-derived CDR1 and CDR2 are MNHEY and SMNVEV (reference sequence). CDR3 length: 14 residues. V lost 5 bases and J 0 bases, leaving 11 bases between the germline ends. DNA for the CDR3: TGTGCCAGCAGTCTGAACATGGGCTCCTACGAGCAGTACTTC. Residues: CASSLNMGSYEQYF.

The rearrangement joins TRBV7-3 to TRBJ2-2; D is undetermined. This CDR3 comprises 15 residues. Germline V CDR1 and CDR2: SGHTA, FQGTGA. The V end was cut by 5 bases, the J end by 6 bases, with 16 bases between. Here the CDR3 reads CASSHFETSPGELFF. As DNA, the CDR3 is TGTGCCAGCAGCCATTTCGAGACCTCGCCCGGGGAGCTGTTTTTT.

Only a few counts were recorded for this clone. The chain is built from TRBV5-1 and TRBJ2-5; 8 bases are shared with TRBD1. The CDR3 extends over 15 amino acids. CDR1 is SGHRS, CDR2 YFSETQ, per germline. V shed 1 base, J shed 4 bases, and the junction held 6 bases outside the gene matches. The DNA of the CDR3 is TGCGCCAGCAGCTTGTTCAGGGGGCAGAGAGAGACCCAGTACTTC. This translates into CASSLFRGQRETQYF. Variable domain in full (rest from reference TRBV5-1 and TRBJ2-5): KAGVTQTPRYLIKTRGQQVTLSCSPISGHRSVSWYQQTPGQGLQFLFEYFSETQRNKGNFPGRFSGRQFSNSRSEMNVSTLELGDSALYLCASSLFRGQRETQYFGPGTRLLVL.

The V gene is TRBV5-4, the J gene TRBJ2-1; 8 positions agree with TRBD2. The V gene end was trimmed by 0 bases and the J gene end by 1 base; junction bases not matched to a gene: 3. CDR1 is SGHNT, CDR2 YYREEE, per germline (reference sequence). This CDR3 has 16 amino acids. Here the CDR3 DNA reads TGTGCCAGCAGCTTGGGTAGCGGGATATCCTACAATGAGCAGTTCTTC. Its protein is CASSLGSGISYNEQFF.

This clone came up a few times. The chain links TRBV15 to TRBJ2-7; 8 nucleotides agree with TRBD1. CDR1 is LNHNV, CDR2 YYDKDF, per germline (reference sequence). The CDR3 covers 13 residues. V gave up 4 bases and J gave up 12 bases; unmatched junction bases: 11. The CDR3 DNA is TGTGCCACCAGCACAGGACAGGGTTGGAAACCGTACTTC. It codes for CATSTGQGWKPYF.

Note on this clone: Different DNA sequences within this sample yield the same CDR3. The chain combines TRBV28 with TRBJ1-2, with 8 bases aligning to TRBD1. Germline assignment: CDR1 MDHEN and CDR2 SYDVKM. The CDR3 extends over 12 amino acids. After removal of 6 bases from V and 8 bases from J, the junction contained 5 bases not matched to a gene. In nucleotides, the CDR3 is TGTGCCAGCAGCCCAGGGGGCCGAGGCTACACCTTC. This encodes CASSPGGRGYTF.

This clone was seen a few times. The genes are TRBV28 and TRBJ2-3; a possible D gene is TRBD2 (5 bases). Between the trimmed V and J ends, which lost 4 bases and 2 bases, there was a span of 10 bases. The CDR3 length is 14 residues. CDR1 is MDHEN, CDR2 SYDVKM, per germline. The CDR3 loop reads CASSSGGPTDTQYF. The DNA of the CDR3 is TGTGCCAGCAGTTCTGGCGGGCCCACAGATACGCAGTATTTT. The full variable domain, its missing parts supplied by reference TRBV28 and TRBJ2-3, is DVKVTQSSRYLVKRTGEKVFLECVQDMDHENMFWYRQDPGLGLRLIYFSYDVKMKEKGDIPEGYSVSREKKERFSLILESASTNQTSMYLCASSSGGPTDTQYFGPGTRLTVL.

J is TRBJ2-1 and V is TRBV28; TRBD2 matches 12 bases. CDR1 is MDHEN and CDR2 is SYDVKM in the germline V gene. The CDR3 spans 17 residues. Trimming at V came to 7 bases and at J to 0 bases, leaving 7 bases not matched to a gene. The CDR3 DNA follows: TGTGCCAGCATCTCTAGCGGGAGGGCCGGCTCCTACAATGAGCAGTTCTTC. Encoded protein: CASISSGRAGSYNEQFF.

This clone came up a few times. The chain couples TRBV7-2 to TRBJ1-2; D is unresolved. Between the trimmed V and J ends, which lost 3 bases and 3 bases, there was a span of 11 bases. CDR1 is SGHTA and CDR2 is FQGNSA in the germline V gene. There are 14 residues in the CDR3. This chain's CDR3 is CASSLYNSDYGYTF. CDR3 coding DNA: TGTGCCAGCAGCTTGTACAACTCGGACTATGGCTACACCTTC.

The rearrangement links TRBV28 to TRBJ2-5; TRBD2 aligns across 11 bases. J lost 6 bases, V lost 6 bases, and 9 bases had no gene match. CDR3 size: 15 residues. The V gene's germline CDR1 is MDHEN and CDR2 SYDVKM. The CDR3 region has the DNA TGTGCCAGCAGCACTACTAGCGGGAGATACAAGACCCAGTACTTC. Translated, it gives CASSTTSGRYKTQYF.